The rows below give T cell receptor beta chains drawn from one sample of a study of beta chain features in type 1 diabetes. Produced via immunoSEQ multiplex PCR; TCRdb's table is partial and in-frame only. The table has some 150,000 clones, 9.7% seen once. Sequencing used central memory CD4+ T cells from blood. The receptors come from a woman aged 35 to 49 in good health. Both conserved end residues are part of each CDR3. The D gene is left open where the match is weak. Clone size is stated in some rows and not others, as once, few, many or a class when expanded.

V: TRBV6-6; J: TRBJ1-4; D: TRBD1; size: few; CDR3: CASSDRGNEKLFF; DNA: TGTGCCAGCAGTGACAGGGGGAATGAAAAACTGTTTTTT
V: TRBV28; J: TRBJ2-5; D: NA; size: NA; CDR3: CASSPPLPRETQYF; DNA: TGTGCCAGCAGTCCCCCCCTCCCCCGGGAGACCCAGTACTTC
V: TRBV5-1; J: TRBJ2-3; D: TRBD1; size: NA; CDR3: CASSFRQGPDTQYF; DNA: TGCGCCAGCAGCTTCAGACAGGGACCAGATACGCAGTATTTT
V: TRBV5-4; J: TRBJ2-2; D: NA; size: many; CDR3: CASSLEPNTGELFF; DNA: TGTGCCAGCAGCTTGGAGCCGAACACCGGGGAGCTGTTTTTT
V: TRBV20-1; J: TRBJ1-2; D: NA; size: few; CDR3: CSARPARGYTF; DNA: TGCAGTGCGCGGCCAGCTCGGGGCTACACCTTC
V: TRBV7-2; J: TRBJ2-2; D: NA; size: many; CDR3: CASSLVPQGSGELFF; DNA: TGTGCCAGCAGCTTAGTACCACAGGGATCCGGGGAGCTGTTTTTT
V: TRBV27; J: TRBJ1-1; D: TRBD1; size: few; CDR3: CASTRVGQGFEAFF; DNA: TGTGCCAGCACGCGGGTGGGACAGGGATTTGAAGCTTTCTTT
V: TRBV5-4; J: TRBJ1-2; D: NA; size: NA; CDR3: CASSSSGGFYGYTF; DNA: TGTGCCAGCAGCTCTTCGGGGGGGTTCTATGGCTACACCTTC
V: TRBV28; J: TRBJ1-1; D: NA; size: few; CDR3: CASSSRDWGLAFF; DNA: TGTGCCAGCAGTTCCCGGGACTGGGGTTTGGCTTTCTTT
V: TRBV6-6; J: TRBJ1-2; D: NA; size: few; CDR3: CASSSTGPYGYTF; DNA: TGTGCCAGCAGTTCGACAGGCCCCTATGGCTACACCTTC
V: TRBV19; J: TRBJ1-2; D: NA; size: few; CDR3: CASSMPVYGYTF; DNA: TGTGCCAGTAGTATGCCAGTTTATGGCTACACCTTC
V: TRBV27; J: TRBJ2-7; D: TRBD2; size: few; CDR3: CASSGTTGGYEQYF; DNA: TGTGCCAGCAGCGGAACTACGGGGGGATACGAGCAGTACTTC
V: TRBV29-1; J: TRBJ2-1; D: TRBD1; size: NA; CDR3: CSARHRGSSYNEQFF; DNA: TGCAGCGCCCGCCACAGGGGAAGTTCCTACAATGAGCAGTTCTTC
V: TRBV2; J: TRBJ1-6; D: TRBD1; size: few; CDR3: CASGGTGGNSPLHF; DNA: TGTGCCAGCGGGGGGACAGGGGGAAATTCACCCCTCCACTTT
V: TRBV9; J: TRBJ2-4; D: TRBD2; size: NA; CDR3: CASSSQRGGDIQYF; DNA: TGTGCCAGCAGCTCCCAGCGGGGGGGCGACATTCAGTACTTC
V: TRBV6-5; J: TRBJ1-2; D: TRBD1; size: NA; CDR3: CASSGQGILYGYTF; DNA: TGTGCCAGCAGTGGACAGGGGATTCTCTATGGCTACACCTTC
V: TRBV7-2; J: TRBJ2-5; D: TRBD2; size: NA; CDR3: CASSLGREGETQYF; DNA: TGTGCCAGCAGCTTAGGCAGGGAGGGAGAGACCCAGTACTTC
V: TRBV7-6; J: TRBJ2-7; D: TRBD2; size: NA; CDR3: CASSLVGLAVGEQYF; DNA: TGTGCCAGCAGCTTAGTGGGACTAGCGGTAGGGGAGCAGTACTTC
V: TRBV6-1; J: TRBJ2-3; D: NA; size: NA; CDR3: CASRPRGPTDTQYF; DNA: TGTGCCAGCAGACCCCGAGGTCCCACAGATACGCAGTATTTT
V: TRBV18; J: TRBJ2-1; D: TRBD2; size: NA; CDR3: CASSPMTSGGAFRNEQFF; DNA: TGTGCCAGCTCACCGATGACTAGCGGGGGGGCGTTCCGAAATGAGCAGTTCTTC
V: TRBV6-6; J: TRBJ2-2; D: NA; size: few; CDR3: CAISGRQATGELFF; DNA: TGTGCCATCAGTGGTCGGCAGGCCACCGGGGAGCTGTTTTTT
V: TRBV7-2; J: TRBJ2-5; D: NA; size: few; CDR3: CASSGPARGETQYF; DNA: TGTGCCAGCAGTGGGCCGGCTCGGGGTGAGACCCAGTACTTC
V: TRBV7-2; J: TRBJ2-7; D: NA; size: NA; CDR3: CASSLGKHSYEQYF; DNA: TGTGCCAGCAGCTTAGGAAAGCATTCCTACGAGCAGTACTTC
V: TRBV2; J: TRBJ2-5; D: TRBD2; size: NA; CDR3: CASRSGTAGGTQYF; DNA: TGTGCCAGCAGGAGTGGGACGGCGGGGGGGACCCAGTACTTC
V: TRBV15; J: TRBJ1-4; D: NA; size: few; CDR3: CATRSPDATNEKLFF; DNA: TGTGCCACCAGAAGTCCAGATGCAACTAATGAAAAACTGTTTTTT
V: TRBV7-2; J: TRBJ2-1; D: TRBD2; size: NA; CDR3: CASSWVAGVGYNEQFF; DNA: TGTGCCAGCAGCTGGGTAGCGGGGGTCGGCTACAATGAGCAGTTCTTC
V: TRBV6-6; J: TRBJ2-2; D: NA; size: few; CDR3: CASSYSQLGELFF; DNA: TGTGCCAGCAGTTACTCGCAGTTAGGGGAGCTGTTTTTT
V: TRBV7-6; J: TRBJ2-3; D: TRBD2; size: NA; CDR3: CASSVLSGGGPVTQYF; DNA: TGTGCCAGCAGCGTTCTTAGCGGGGGGGGCCCCGTTACGCAGTATTTT
V: TRBV7-2; J: TRBJ1-2; D: NA; size: once; CDR3: CASSPGSYGYTF; DNA: TGTGCCAGCAGTCCAGGCTCCTATGGCTACACCTTC
V: TRBV7-8; J: TRBJ2-3; D: TRBD2; size: NA; CDR3: CASSLFSGVTDTQYF; DNA: TGTGCCAGCAGCTTATTTAGCGGGGTCACAGATACGCAGTATTTT
V: TRBV19; J: TRBJ1-2; D: NA; size: many; CDR3: CASSQPWTANYGYTF; DNA: TGTGCCAGTAGTCAACCTTGGACAGCTAACTATGGCTACACCTTC
V: TRBV7-9; J: TRBJ2-3; D: NA; size: NA; CDR3: CASSTYTDTQYF; DNA: TGTGCCAGCAGCACATACACAGATACGCAGTATTTT
V: TRBV19; J: TRBJ2-5; D: TRBD2; size: few; CDR3: CASSTHRLAGVGTQYF; DNA: TGTGCCAGTAGTACCCATAGACTAGCGGGGGTGGGGACCCAGTACTTC
V: TRBV11-2; J: TRBJ1-1; D: TRBD1; size: NA; CDR3: CASSPRTGVNTEAFF; DNA: TGTGCCAGCAGCCCCCGGACAGGGGTGAACACTGAAGCTTTCTTT
V: TRBV7-2; J: TRBJ1-6; D: TRBD1; size: NA; CDR3: CASSPYQGGTGNSPLHF; DNA: TGTGCCAGCAGCCCTTATCAGGGGGGTACGGGGAATTCACCCCTCCACTTT
V: TRBV9; J: TRBJ2-5; D: TRBD2; size: NA; CDR3: CAGSTSGGFGETQYF; DNA: TGTGCCGGCTCGACTAGCGGGGGTTTTGGGGAGACCCAGTACTTC
V: TRBV7-9; J: TRBJ2-5; D: TRBD2; size: many; CDR3: CASSQASGVETQYF; DNA: TGTGCCAGCAGCCAGGCTAGCGGGGTTGAGACCCAGTACTTC
V: TRBV6-5; J: TRBJ2-7; D: NA; size: NA; CDR3: CASRKGTMRHEQYF; DNA: TGTGCCAGCAGAAAAGGGACAATGCGACACGAGCAGTACTTC
V: TRBV7-2; J: TRBJ2-7; D: TRBD2; size: NA; CDR3: CASRTLQGASGRSYEQYF; DNA: TGTGCCAGCAGGACCCTACAAGGGGCTAGCGGGCGCTCCTACGAGCAGTACTTC
V: TRBV7-9; J: TRBJ2-3; D: NA; size: many; CDR3: CASSSSDAPGYF; DNA: TGTGCCAGCAGCTCGTCTGACGCCCCGGGGTATTTT
V: TRBV10-3; J: TRBJ2-7; D: TRBD2; size: NA; CDR3: CAISESSGGGEQYF; DNA: TGTGCCATCAGTGAGTCGAGCGGGGGTGGCGAGCAGTACTTC
V: TRBV7-9; J: TRBJ2-7; D: TRBD1; size: few; CDR3: CASSWAGTGIGEQYF; DNA: TGTGCCAGCAGCTGGGCCGGGACAGGGATCGGGGAGCAGTACTTC
V: TRBV10-1; J: TRBJ2-1; D: TRBD2; size: NA; CDR3: CASRSSGGNEQFF; DNA: TGCGCCAGCAGGTCTAGCGGGGGGAATGAGCAGTTCTTC
V: TRBV29-1; J: TRBJ1-1; D: NA; size: many; CDR3: CSVEGVRGTEAFF; DNA: TGCAGCGTTGAAGGGGTCAGGGGAACTGAAGCTTTCTTT
V: TRBV2; J: TRBJ1-2; D: NA; size: NA; CDR3: CASMPRAGTNYGYTF; DNA: TGTGCCAGCATGCCGAGGGCCGGGACTAACTATGGCTACACCTTC
V: TRBV7-2; J: TRBJ1-5; D: NA; size: few; CDR3: CASSLVPRGLSNQPQHF; DNA: TGTGCCAGCAGCTTAGTTCCGAGGGGACTTAGCAATCAGCCCCAGCATTTT
V: TRBV9; J: TRBJ1-3; D: NA; size: NA; CDR3: CASSVGTPGNTIYF; DNA: TGTGCCAGCAGCGTAGGGACACCAGGAAACACCATATATTTT
V: TRBV7-9; J: TRBJ1-2; D: TRBD1; size: few; CDR3: CASSRGQNYGYTF; DNA: TGTGCCAGCAGCCGGGGACAGAACTATGGCTACACCTTC
V: TRBV5-1; J: TRBJ2-7; D: TRBD1; size: NA; CDR3: CASSPGTGQREQYF; DNA: TGCGCCAGCAGCCCCGGGACAGGGCAGCGCGAGCAGTACTTC
V: TRBV4-3; J: TRBJ2-5; D: NA; size: NA; CDR3: CASSQDHAPGVGVTQYF; DNA: TGCGCCAGCAGCCAAGATCATGCCCCGGGGGTCGGAGTGACCCAGTACTTC
V: TRBV2; J: TRBJ2-1; D: NA; size: NA; CDR3: CASSEGDYEQFF; DNA: TGTGCCAGCAGTGAAGGGGACTATGAGCAGTTCTTC
V: TRBV19; J: TRBJ2-3; D: TRBD2; size: few; CDR3: CASSMLAGGHPDTQYF; DNA: TGTGCCAGTAGTATGCTAGCGGGGGGCCACCCGGATACGCAGTATTTT
V: TRBV2; J: TRBJ2-7; D: TRBD2; size: few; CDR3: CARSPTSGGAVFYEQYF; DNA: TGTGCCAGATCCCCCACTAGCGGGGGGGCGGTTTTCTACGAGCAGTACTTC
V: TRBV4-1; J: TRBJ2-6; D: TRBD2; size: NA; CDR3: CASSPAGTSLSGANVLTF; DNA: TGCGCCAGCAGCCCAGCAGGGACTAGTCTATCTGGGGCCAACGTCCTGACTTTC
V: TRBV9; J: TRBJ2-3; D: TRBD1; size: NA; CDR3: CASSSRTGSADTQYF; DNA: TGTGCCAGCAGCAGCAGGACAGGGTCCGCAGATACGCAGTATTTT
V: TRBV4-3; J: TRBJ1-1; D: TRBD1; size: many; CDR3: CASGTGNTEAFF; DNA: TGCGCCAGCGGGACAGGTAACACTGAAGCTTTCTTT
V: TRBV5-4; J: TRBJ1-3; D: NA; size: few; CDR3: CASSGTGGSSGNTIYF; DNA: TGTGCCAGCAGCGGAACAGGCGGAAGCTCTGGAAACACCATATATTTT
V: TRBV4-1; J: TRBJ2-2; D: TRBD2; size: NA; CDR3: CASSQVVAGRTGELFF; DNA: TGCGCCAGCAGCCAAGTAGTAGCGGGAAGGACCGGGGAGCTGTTTTTT
V: TRBV7-2; J: TRBJ1-5; D: NA; size: NA; CDR3: CASSLVRRAEQPQHF; DNA: TGTGCCAGCAGCTTAGTACGCAGGGCGGAGCAGCCCCAGCATTTT